This entry is about one T cell receptor (beta chain). The antigen remains unidentified. This entry is derived from a study of post-analysis software for immune sequencing data. Whole-study findings and limits: Same-batch preparations were strongly co-clustered by F measure. Normalized Chao1 diversity was significantly lower in multiple sclerosis patients than in controls. In patients, TRBV5-6, TRBV5-1 and TRBV20-1 belonged to roughly 5 TRBV segments found more frequently than in controls.

The authors incorporated unique molecular identifiers into the TCR beta cDNA libraries. TCRdb analysed the PCR reads with MiXCR anew, one entry per CDR3 protein. The sample lists roughly 570,000 distinct CDR3 sequences; approximately 34% were seen once. The V end was cut by 5 bases, the J end by 2 bases, with 7 bases between. The CDR3 is 12 amino acids. In germline, CDR1 is SGHRS, CDR2 YFSETQ. Material: blood. The genes are TRBV5-1 and TRBJ2-5; D unresolved. This TCR came from a girl aged 2 to 17 with multiple sclerosis. The CDR3 DNA is TGCGCCAGCAGGGCGGTTCAAGAGACCCAGTACTTC. It encodes CASRAVQETQYF.